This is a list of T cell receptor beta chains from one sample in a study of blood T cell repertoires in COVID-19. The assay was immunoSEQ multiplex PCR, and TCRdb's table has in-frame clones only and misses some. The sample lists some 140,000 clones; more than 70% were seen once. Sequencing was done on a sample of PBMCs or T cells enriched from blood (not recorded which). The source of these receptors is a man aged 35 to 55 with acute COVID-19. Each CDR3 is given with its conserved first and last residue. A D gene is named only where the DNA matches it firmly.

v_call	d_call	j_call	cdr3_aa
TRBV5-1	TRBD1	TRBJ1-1	CASSLGGMGYTEAFF
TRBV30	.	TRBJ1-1	CAWSVGYTGLNTEAFF
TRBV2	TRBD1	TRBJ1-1	CASSTRTGRTEAFF
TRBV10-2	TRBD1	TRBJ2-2	CASSDGDRGAGELFF
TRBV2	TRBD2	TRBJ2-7	CASRGGLGASYEQYF
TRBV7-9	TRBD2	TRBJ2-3	CASSSTSSGGTTDTQYF
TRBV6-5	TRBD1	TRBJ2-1	CASSSPGQGSYEQFF
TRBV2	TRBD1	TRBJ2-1	CASSGQGYNEQFF
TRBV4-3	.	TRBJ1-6	CASSQDRGQGFASPLHF
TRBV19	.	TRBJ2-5	CASSPYQETQYF
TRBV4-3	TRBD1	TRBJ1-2	CASSQEWTGGSYTF
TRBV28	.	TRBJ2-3	CASSLPLTGTDTQYF
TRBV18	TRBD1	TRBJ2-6	CASSPSGGRSGANVLTF
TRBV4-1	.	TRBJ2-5	CASSHPRETQYF
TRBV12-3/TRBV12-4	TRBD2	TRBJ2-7	CASSSGGVYEQYF
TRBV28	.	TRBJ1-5	CASSLTPGNQPQHF
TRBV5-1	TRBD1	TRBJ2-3	CASSDRGDSTDTQYF
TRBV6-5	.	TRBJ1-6	CASSYAIESYNSPLHF
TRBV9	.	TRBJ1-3	CASSPRTVPRDTIYF
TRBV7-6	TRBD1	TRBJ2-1	CASSLQGAGGGEQFF
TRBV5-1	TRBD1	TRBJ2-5	CASSLETGRTPQETQYF
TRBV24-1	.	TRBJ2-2	CATSDLNRDTGELFF
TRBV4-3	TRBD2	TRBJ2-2	CASSQTGTSGRATGELFF
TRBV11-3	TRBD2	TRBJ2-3	CASSPGTSGEGADTQYF
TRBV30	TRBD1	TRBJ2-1	CAWTGTGGGDEQFF
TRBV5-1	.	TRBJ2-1	CASSLDGGEQFF
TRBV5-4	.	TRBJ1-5	CASSLEGVEPQHF
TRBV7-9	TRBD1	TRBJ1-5	CASSRTDRGGRNQPQHF
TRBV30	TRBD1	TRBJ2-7	CAWSGQGYEQYF
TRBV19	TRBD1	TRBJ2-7	CASSIRQGGYEQYF
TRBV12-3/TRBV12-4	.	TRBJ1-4	CASRRSTNEKLFF
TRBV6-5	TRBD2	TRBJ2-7	CASSRRGEGEQYF
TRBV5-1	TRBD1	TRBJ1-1	CASSAGGGEAFF
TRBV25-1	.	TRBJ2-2	CASSEWANTGELFF
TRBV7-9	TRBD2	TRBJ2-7	CASSLAAAYEQYF
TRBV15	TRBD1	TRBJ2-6	CATSRGTGTGDHSGANVLTF
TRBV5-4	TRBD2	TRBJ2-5	CASSLKTGGGGQETQYF
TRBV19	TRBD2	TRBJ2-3	CASSNRLAVSTDTQYF
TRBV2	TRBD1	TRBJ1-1	CASRAGTALSFF
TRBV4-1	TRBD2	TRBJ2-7	CASSQEGLVYYEQYF